This passage covers 18 T cell receptor beta chains from one sample sequenced in a study of cytomegalovirus exposure and HLA in healthy donors. PCR primers comprised 60 Vbeta and 13 Jbeta primers. The repertoire was sequenced with immunoSEQ multiplex PCR; TCRdb's copy has only in-frame clones and lacks some. The sample includes roughly 150,000 clones, around 70% of them seen just once. Sequencing was carried out using PBMCs. The receptors stem from a woman aged 25-40 years in good health and CMV-seronegative.

The V and J genes are TRBV28 and TRBJ2-1; 10 bases are a match to TRBD2. The CDR3 has 13 residues. The germline gives CDR1 MDHEN, CDR2 SYDVKM. The J segment lost 14 bases and the V segment lost 8 bases, leaving 12 bases of the junction unmatched. The CDR3 DNA follows: TGTGCCAGCCGCCTAGGGAGCGGGGGGGCGGAGTTCTTC. Translation gives CASRLGSGGAEFF.

This chain links TRBV28 with TRBJ2-2, with 13 bases identical to TRBD2. Trimming took 2 bases from V and 2 from J; bases not matched to a gene: 8. From germline, CDR1 is MDHEN and CDR2 SYDVKM. The CDR3 sequence is 19 residues long. The CDR3 DNA is TGTGCCAGCAGTTTAATGTTAACTAGCGGGAGGGGAAACACCGGGGAGCTGTTTTTT. Its protein is CASSLMLTSGRGNTGELFF.

On this clone: At one end the junction does not follow the germline gene, possibly because of a read error. The rearrangement links TRBV7-9 to TRBJ2-1; possibly TRBD1 for D (5 bases). The CDR3 sequence is 13 residues long. In germline, CDR1 is SEHNR, CDR2 FQNEAQ (reference sequence). The CDR3 sequence: CSSSLNTGVKQFF. The DNA for the CDR3 is TGTTCCAGCAGCTTAAATACAGGAGTTAAGCAGTTCTTC.

The CDR3 DNA sequence: TGCGCCAGCAGCCAGCGGACTAGCGGGACGACTACCTCCTACGAGCAGTACTTC. Its translation is CASSQRTSGTTTSYEQYF. The rearrangement links TRBV4-1 to TRBJ2-7; 12 nucleotides align to TRBD2. V was clipped by 3 bases and J by 0 bases; unmatched bases: 9. The V gene's germline CDR1 is MGHRA and CDR2 YSYEKL. This CDR3 is 18 amino acids long.

The chain uses TRBV11-2 and TRBJ2-3, with 7 positions matching TRBD2. With V trimmed by 5 bases and J by 5 bases, 13 bases remained unmatched. The CDR3 spans 16 residues. Germline V gene lookup returns CDR1 SGHAT and CDR2 FQNNGV. The CDR3 nucleotides read TGTGCCAGCAGCCCCATACTAGCGAATTCAGGAGATACGCAGTATTTT. It translates to CASSPILANSGDTQYF.

V and J are TRBV18 and TRBJ2-7; 8 positions agree with TRBD1. J was trimmed by 6 bases and V by 2 bases; bases with no gene match: 6. The germline gives CDR1 KGHSH, CDR2 LQKENI. The CDR3 is made up of 14 amino acids. The CDR3 loop is CASSPGGQDSEQYF. For the CDR3, the DNA is TGTGCCAGCTCACCAGGGGGACAGGACTCCGAGCAGTACTTC.

The CDR3 spells CASSPGTGDGSYEQYF. CDR3 nucleotide sequence: TGTGCCAGCAGCCCGGGGACAGGGGATGGCTCCTACGAGCAGTACTTC. The chain is built from TRBV5-8 and TRBJ2-5; 10 bases are shared with TRBD1. The J call may be faulty, since TRBJ2-7 better matches the DNA end. CDR1 and CDR2 (germline): SGHTS, YDEGEE. The CDR3 runs 16 residues.

To note about this clone: The sample carries other DNA sequences with the same CDR3. The CDR3 region is CASSPGQGNQPQHF. The DNA of the CDR3 is TGTGCCAGCAGTCCCGGACAGGGCAATCAGCCCCAGCATTTT. The rearrangement joins TRBV6-6 to TRBJ1-5, with 7 positions matching TRBD1. From germline, CDR1 is MNHNY and CDR2 SVGAGI (reference sequence). The CDR3 is 14 residues long. Losses at the gene ends were 5 bases for V and 2 bases for J; bases not matched to a gene: 3.

This clone was seen a few times. This chain links TRBV18 with TRBJ2-7; D is unclear. Germline V gives CDR1 KGHSH, CDR2 LQKENI. This CDR3 has 14 amino acids. Trimming pared 1 base from V and 7 bases from J, leaving 14 bases between. For the CDR3, the DNA is TGTGCCAGCTCACCACGCGAGCTCGTGCGGGAGCAGTACTTC. It translates to CASSPRELVREQYF.

This clone was observed a few times. The chain joins TRBV28 to TRBJ2-5, with D perhaps TRBD2 (6 bases). Germline CDR1 reads MDHEN; CDR2 reads SYDVKM. The CDR3 length is 16 residues. V was pared by 4 bases and J by 0 bases, with 15 bases between. This chain's CDR3 is CASSSPGGLYQETQYF. The CDR3 nucleotides are TGTGCCAGCAGTTCCCCCGGAGGGTTGTACCAAGAGACCCAGTACTTC.

The chain links TRBV7-2 to TRBJ1-1; a weak D match, TRBD1 (5 bases). Germline-derived CDR1 and CDR2 are SGHTA and FQGNSA. The CDR3 consists of 16 residues. V was trimmed by 4 bases and J by 4 bases, leaving 19 bases between them. This CDR3 is CASSSDGKGLGTEAFF. CDR3 DNA sequence: TGTGCCAGCAGCTCAGATGGAAAGGGGCTGGGCACTGAAGCTTTCTTT.

V gene TRBV5-1 combines with J gene TRBJ2-6; D perhaps matches TRBD1 (6 bases). Germline V CDR1 and CDR2: SGHRS, YFSETQ. V lost 1 base and J lost 1, with 9 bases in between. The CDR3 length is 16 residues. The DNA for the CDR3 is TGCGCCAGCAGCTTGAAGGGGGAATCTGGGGCCAACGTCCTGACTTTC. Its protein is CASSLKGESGANVLTF.

This clone was seen only a few times. The chain is built from TRBV5-6 and TRBJ1-2; 8 bases agree with TRBD1. The junction had 3 bases not matched to a gene; V was cut back by 0 bases and J by 8 bases. This CDR3 has 13 amino acids. CDR1 and CDR2 (germline): SGHDT, YYEEEE. CDR3 residues: CASSLGTGSGYTF. CDR3 coding DNA: TGTGCCAGCAGCTTGGGGACAGGGAGCGGCTACACCTTC.

This clone was observed a single time. V gene TRBV6-5 combines with J gene TRBJ2-3; possibly TRBD2 for D (6 bases). Germline V gives CDR1 MNHEY, CDR2 SVGAGI. This CDR3 region has 15 residues. V dropped 2 bases and J dropped 2 bases, with 11 bases sitting between them. CDR3 sequence reads: CASSYMAGITDTQYF. CDR3 bases: TGTGCCAGCAGTTACATGGCGGGGATCACAGATACGCAGTATTTT.

This clone was observed once. The chain combines TRBV9 with TRBJ2-1; perhaps TRBD2 as D (7 bases). Germline assignment: CDR1 SGDLS and CDR2 YYNGEE. Trimming shortened V by 6 bases and J by 7 bases, and 35 bases separated the two germline ends. The CDR3 is 20 residues long. The CDR3 region is CASNQRDGGGKLENWNEQFF. The CDR3 DNA reads as TGTGCCAGCAACCAGCGGGACGGAGGGGGGAAACTCGAAAATTGGAATGAGCAGTTCTTC.

Concerning this clone: One junction end does not reproduce the germline sequence, and a read error may be involved. CDR3 residues: CASSSRTGENTEVFF. In DNA form, the CDR3 reads TGTGCCAGCAGCTCCCGGACAGGGGAGAACACTGAAGTTTTCTTT. The rearrangement uses TRBV6-1 and TRBJ1-1; 9 bases are shared with TRBD1. Germline CDR1 MNHNS, CDR2 SASEGT. The CDR3 sequence is 15 residues long.

This clone showed up just a few times. V gene TRBV19 combines with J gene TRBJ2-2, with 9 bases aligning to TRBD1. J lost 3 bases, V lost 4 bases, and 12 bases had no gene match. The V gene's germline CDR1 is LNHDA and CDR2 SQIVND (reference sequence). The CDR3 totals 18 residues. The CDR3 nucleotides are TGTGCCAGTAGTAAACCCGATATTCGGACAGGGGACACCGGGGAGCTGTTTTTT. This sequence encodes CASSKPDIRTGDTGELFF. The entire variable domain, with the rest obtained from reference TRBV19 and TRBJ2-2, is as follows: DGGITQSPKYLFRKEGQNVTLSCEQNLNHDAMYWYRQDPGQGLRLIYYSQIVNDFQKGDIAEGYSVSREKKESFPLTVTSAQKNPTAFYLCASSKPDIRTGDTGELFFGEGSRLTVL.

CDR3 nucleotide sequence: TGTGCCAGCAGCTTGGCCTCGGGGGGAGAGACCCAGTACTTC. Translated: CASSLASGGETQYF. The chain is built from TRBV5-4 and TRBJ2-5; 7 nucleotides align to TRBD2. The CDR3 is made up of 14 amino acids. Losses at the gene ends were 0 bases for V and 4 bases for J; bases not matched to a gene: 3. Germline values: CDR1 SGHNT, CDR2 YYREEE (reference sequence).